This TCR beta chain is drawn from a study of pediatric ulcerative colitis. Regarding the study as a whole: All ulcerative colitis patients, but no controls, carried a couple of rectal clonotypes.

From germline, CDR1 is MGHRA and CDR2 YSYEKL. The CDR3 has 13 amino acids. The V gene lost 3 bases and the J gene lost 4 bases, with 10 bases spanning the gap. About this clone itself: Its specificity is not known.

Assay: immunoSEQ multiplex PCR; the TCRdb copy retains only in-frame clones and omits some. Counted here are roughly 60,000 clones, over 80% occurring once; the ten biggest clones make up around 1.5%. The clonotype comes from a boy between 5 and 17 years old who was a control in a study of pediatric ulcerative colitis. This chain links TRBV4-1 with TRBJ2-7, with TRBD2 as a possible D gene (5 bases). Sequencing input: blood. DNA for the CDR3: TGCGCCAGCAGCCACGGACGGGGATACGAGCAGTACTTC. This gives the protein CASSHGRGYEQYF.